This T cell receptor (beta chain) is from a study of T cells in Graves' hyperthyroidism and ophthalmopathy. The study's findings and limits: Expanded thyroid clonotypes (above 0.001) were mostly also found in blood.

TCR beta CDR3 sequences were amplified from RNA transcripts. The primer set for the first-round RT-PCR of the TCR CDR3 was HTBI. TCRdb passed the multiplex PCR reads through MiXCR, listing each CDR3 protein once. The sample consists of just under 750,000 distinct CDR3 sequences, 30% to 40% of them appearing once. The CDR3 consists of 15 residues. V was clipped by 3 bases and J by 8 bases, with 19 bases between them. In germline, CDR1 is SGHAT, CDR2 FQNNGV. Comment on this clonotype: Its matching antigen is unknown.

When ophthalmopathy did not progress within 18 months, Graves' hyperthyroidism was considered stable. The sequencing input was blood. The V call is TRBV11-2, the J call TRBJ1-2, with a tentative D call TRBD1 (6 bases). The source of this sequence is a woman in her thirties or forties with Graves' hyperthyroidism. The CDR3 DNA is TGTGCCAGCAGCTTCGATCCAGGGGCCGGGGGCGGCTACACCTTC. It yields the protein CASSFDPGAGGGYTF.